These 22 T cell receptor beta chains were all obtained from the same sample, sequenced in a study of blood T cell repertoires in COVID-19. The protocol was immunoSEQ multiplex PCR, while the TCRdb copy is restricted to in-frame clones and leaves out a portion. The sample has fewer than 200,000 clones, about four fifths seen once. Sequencing was carried out using peripheral blood. These TCRs come from a woman of 80 years or more with acute or convalescent COVID-19.

V is TRBV3-1 (or the pseudogene TRBV3-2) and J is TRBJ2-7, with a possible D match to TRBD2 (5 bases). With 3 bases removed from V and 3 bases from J, the gap between germline ends came to 6 bases. This CDR3 is built from 12 residues. Per germline, CDR1 LGHDT and CDR2 YNNKEL (reference sequence). The CDR3 sequence is CASSQGSYEQYF. CDR3 coding DNA: TGTGCCAGCAGCCAGGGGAGCTACGAGCAGTACTTC.

V and J are TRBV4-3 and TRBJ2-2; D may be TRBD2 (5 bases). CDR3 length equals 16 residues. Between the trimmed V and J ends, which lost 2 bases and 1 base, there was a span of 11 bases. Germline-derived CDR1 and CDR2 are LGHNA and YSLEER. The CDR3 protein is CASSQQTGVNTGELFF. CDR3 nucleotides: TGCGCCAGCAGCCAACAGACCGGGGTGAACACCGGGGAGCTGTTTTTT.

The chain is built from TRBV5-1 and TRBJ2-7, with D possibly matching TRBD2 (6 bases). This CDR3 contains 12 residues. V gave up 1 base and J gave up 6 bases, with 8 bases separating them. The germline CDR1 and CDR2 sequences are SGHRS and YFSETQ. CDR3 region: CASSLRGIEQYF. The CDR3 DNA reads as TGCGCCAGCAGCTTGCGGGGGATCGAGCAGTACTTC.

The chain combines TRBV9 with TRBJ1-1, with unresolved D. Trimming pared 0 bases from V and 2 bases from J, leaving 11 bases between. Germline V CDR1 and CDR2: SGDLS, YYNGEE. The CDR3 is 15 residues long. The CDR3 region is CASSVVPGSNTEAFF. CDR3 DNA: TGTGCCAGCAGCGTAGTTCCGGGATCTAACACTGAAGCTTTCTTT. The full variable domain, in which reference TRBV9 and TRBJ1-1 provide the parts outside the CDR3, is DSGVTQTPKHLITATGQRVTLRCSPRSGDLSVYWYQQSLDQGLQFLIQYYNGEERAKGNILERFSAQQFPDLHSELNLSSLELGDSALYFCASSVVPGSNTEAFFGQGTRLTVV.

V gene TRBV29-1 combines with J gene TRBJ2-4, with TRBD2 matching over 7 bases. Germline CDR1 SQVTM, CDR2 ANQGSEA. This CDR3 region has 13 residues. The V segment lost 4 bases and the J segment 9 bases; nucleotides outside the gene matches: 9. The CDR3 region has the DNA TGCAGCGTTGTCACTAGCGCCCCCAGCATTCAGTACTTC. Protein: CSVVTSAPSIQYF.

The CDR3 nucleotides read TGTGCCAGCTCACCACCCCAGGCTGGTCAGCCCCAGCATTTT. Amino acid sequence: CASSPPQAGQPQHF. The chain uses TRBV18 and TRBJ1-5, with D hard to call. The CDR3 is made up of 14 amino acids. V lost 0 bases to trimming and J lost 6 bases, with 9 bases between them. Germline lookup yields CDR1 KGHSH and CDR2 LQKENI.

The rearrangement uses TRBV4-3 and TRBJ2-6, with D perhaps matching TRBD2 (5 bases). V lost 2 bases and J lost 0, with 20 bases in between. Germline CDR1 reads LGHNA; CDR2 reads YSLEER. CDR3 size: 20 residues. CDR3: CASSQFIRVRTPSGANVLTF. CDR3 bases: TGCGCCAGCAGCCAATTTATCCGGGTCAGGACTCCCTCTGGGGCCAACGTCCTGACTTTC.

The chain recombines TRBV4-2 with TRBJ2-7; 7 nucleotides line up with TRBD1. Germline CDR1 reads LGHNA; CDR2 reads YNFKEQ. This CDR3 spans 14 amino acids. V shed 1 base, J shed 3 bases, and the junction held 3 bases outside the gene matches. The CDR3 is CASSQGDRDYEQYF. The CDR3 bases are TGTGCCAGCAGCCAAGGGGACAGAGACTACGAGCAGTACTTC.

This sequence joins TRBV7-2 and TRBJ2-3; D may be TRBD2 (6 bases). V was pared by 4 bases and J by 8 bases, with 16 bases between. This CDR3 spans 14 amino acids. Germline CDR1 and CDR2: SGHTA and FQGNSA. CDR3 loop: CASSSTLRGGTQYF. Written as DNA, the CDR3 is TGTGCCAGCAGCTCAACTCTTCGGGGAGGTACGCAGTATTTT.

Here the CDR3 reads CASSVGLAGDGLPDTQYF. Written as DNA, the CDR3 is TGTGCCAGCAGCGTAGGTCTAGCGGGAGATGGGTTACCAGATACGCAGTATTTT. The chain links TRBV9 to TRBJ2-3, with 10 bases fitting TRBD2. This CDR3 is 18 amino acids long. The junction had 11 bases not matched to a gene; V was cut back by 0 bases and J by 4 bases. Looked up from germline, CDR1 is SGDLS and CDR2 is YYNGEE.

The rearrangement links TRBV7-2 to TRBJ1-2, with TRBD1 as a possible D gene (5 bases). CDR3 size: 14 residues. Trimming removed 6 bases from V and 4 bases from J, with 15 bases in between. The V gene's germline CDR1 is SGHTA and CDR2 FQGNSA. CDR3 loop: CASRPGGGIYGYTF. CDR3 sequence (DNA): TGTGCCAGCAGGCCTGGGGGGGGAATCTATGGCTACACCTTC. The full variable domain, in which reference TRBV7-2 and TRBJ1-2 provide the parts outside the CDR3, is GAGVSQSPSNKVTEKGKDVELRCDPISGHTALYWYRQSLGQGLEFLIYFQGNSAPDKSGLPSDRFSAERTGGSVSTLTIQRTQQEDSAVYLCASRPGGGIYGYTFGSGTRLTVV.

The rearrangement joins TRBV4-1 to TRBJ1-3; no reliable D call. CDR1 and CDR2 from the germline V gene are MGHRA and YSYEKL. This CDR3 region has 16 residues. Deletions cut 4 bases from V and 0 bases from J, with 13 bases between. The CDR3 DNA follows: TGCGCCAGCAGCCGCAAAGAGGCGCTCTCTGGAAACACCATATATTTT. Protein: CASSRKEALSGNTIYF.

This sequence joins TRBV7-9 and TRBJ1-4; no clear D gene. Germline assignment: CDR1 SEHNR and CDR2 FQNEAQ (reference sequence). V gave up 3 bases and J gave up 7 bases, with 12 bases separating them. This CDR3 region has 14 residues. CDR3 in DNA: TGTGCCAGCAGCTTCACGGTCGAGGGTGAAAAACTGTTTTTT. Its translation: CASSFTVEGEKLFF.

This rearrangement joins TRBV6-4 to TRBJ2-3; the D gene is possibly TRBD1 (5 bases). Trimming stripped 2 bases from V and 5 bases from J, with 11 bases between. This CDR3 is built from 14 residues. Looked up from germline, CDR1 is MRHNA and CDR2 is SNTAGT. In DNA form, the CDR3 reads TGTGCCAGCAGTGACCAGGGTTGGGGAGATACGCAGTATTTT. Amino acids: CASSDQGWGDTQYF.

V gene TRBV5-1 combines with J gene TRBJ1-4, with 7 bases fitting TRBD1. V shed 0 bases, J shed 8 bases, and the junction held 4 bases outside the gene matches. The germline V gene has CDR1 SGHRS and CDR2 YFSETQ. The CDR3 spans 14 residues. DNA of the CDR3: TGCGCCAGCAGCTTGGGGCGCAGGGGGGAAAAACTGTTTTTT. It translates to CASSLGRRGEKLFF.

The chain couples TRBV28 to TRBJ1-1; weak D call: TRBD1 (6 bases). CDR1 and CDR2 from the germline V gene are MDHEN and SYDVKM. V lost 4 bases, J lost 11 bases, and 17 bases lay in between. This CDR3 is built from 13 residues. For the CDR3, the DNA is TGTGCCAGCAGTTCGGGGGGGCAAGATAGGGCTTTCTTT. Amino acid sequence: CASSSGGQDRAFF.

This chain connects TRBV18 to TRBJ1-5, with TRBD1 matching over 7 bases. CDR1 and CDR2 (germline): KGHSH, LQKENI. The CDR3 totals 14 residues. Trimming cost V 3 bases and J 5 bases; bases outside gene matches: 4. In DNA form, the CDR3 reads TGTGCCAGCTCACCCCGGGACAGCGATCAGCCCCAGCATTTT. This gives the protein CASSPRDSDQPQHF.

This chain's CDR3 is CASSFQDRGPYEQYF. CDR3 nucleotide sequence: TGTGCCAGCAGTTTTCAGGACAGGGGGCCCTACGAGCAGTACTTC. The V call is TRBV6-6, the J call TRBJ2-7; TRBD1 matches at 11 bases. J was trimmed by 2 bases and V by 4 bases; bases with no gene match: 4. Germline V gene sequence: CDR1 MNHNY, CDR2 SVGAGI (reference sequence). This CDR3 comprises 15 residues.

This clone was counted once. The chain combines TRBV7-2 with TRBJ2-5, with 8 positions matching TRBD1. CDR1 is SGHTA and CDR2 is FQGNSA in the germline V gene. With V trimmed by 8 bases and J by 7 bases, 12 bases remained unmatched. The CDR3 loop spans 14 amino acids. CDR3 protein: CASETGAAGGTQYF. The CDR3 bases are TGTGCCAGCGAGACAGGGGCCGCCGGAGGGACCCAGTACTTC.

The chain links TRBV3-1 (or the pseudogene TRBV3-2) to TRBJ1-1; 7 nucleotides align to TRBD1. Trimming took 4 bases from V and 9 from J; bases not matched to a gene: 5. Germline V gene lookup returns CDR1 LGHDT and CDR2 YNNKEL (reference sequence). CDR3 size: 12 residues. CDR3 in DNA: TGTGCCAGCAGCCTAGGGGACAGACAAGCTTTCTTT. Encoded protein: CASSLGDRQAFF.

The chain couples TRBV7-2 to TRBJ1-6; the match to TRBD1 covers 10 bases. V lost 5 bases and J lost 9; bases outside the gene matches: 7. Germline assignment: CDR1 SGHTA and CDR2 FQGNSA. The CDR3 length is 15 residues. The CDR3 DNA reads TGTGCCAGCAGCCCCCGGGACAGGGGTTTTTCACCCCTCCACTTT. Amino acid sequence: CASSPRDRGFSPLHF.

This chain joins TRBV5-8 and TRBJ1-1; 8 bases fit TRBD1. The CDR3 totals 17 residues. The germline CDR1 and CDR2 sequences are SGHTS and YDEGEE. V lost 4 bases to trimming and J lost 6 bases; unmatched junction nucleotides: 17. This chain's CDR3 is CASSHDRGGNVAPEAFF. CDR3 nucleotides: TGTGCCAGCAGCCACGACAGGGGTGGTAATGTGGCGCCTGAAGCTTTCTTT.